The present T cell receptor (beta chain) was sequenced within a study of T cells in Graves' hyperthyroidism and ophthalmopathy (dated by TCRdb to about 2019). Notes on the research overall: Peripheral blood samples were taken at the time of initial diagnosis, prior to any treatment. A discovery cohort of about a hundred patients, approximately 45 with Graves' ophthalmopathy and 57 with stable Graves' hyperthyroidism, was used to find distinguishing TCR V-J signatures. Prospective prediction of ophthalmopathy was tested in an independent validation cohort consisting of 18 to 20 hyperthyroidism patients and 15 or so patients who later progressed to ophthalmopathy. For training and testing, the 100 patients in the discovery cohort were randomly divided in a 7:3 ratio. The study also compared thyroid tissue and blood T-cell repertoires from over 5 Graves' hyperthyroidism patients. Once sampling was done, hyperthyroidism patients were given methimazole at a starting dose of 30 mg daily, whereas ophthalmopathy patients were given high-dose intravenous methylprednisolone. According to the paper, TCR Vbeta CDR3 sequencing was carried out on 120 to 150 peripheral blood samples, which came from over 40 ophthalmopathy, fewer than 80 hyperthyroidism and approximately 17 progressor patients. The research as a whole found: In validation, the model predicted progression to ophthalmopathy with around 71% sensitivity and 72% to 85% specificity, a median of 6.5 months before onset. Most expanded thyroid clonotypes (frequency above 0.001) were also found in blood, which suggests that blood repertoires may mirror thyroid immune responses. No statistical method was used to fix the sample size in advance, and group allocation was not hidden from the investigators. A model built on a 13 V-J signature distinguished ophthalmopathy from stable hyperthyroidism, reaching about 88% sensitivity and around 81% specificity in cross-validation and 80%/75% in testing.

This clonotype was seen a few times. It has no known antigen specificity. Base qualities are missing; no much larger clone stands one base away. The TCR beta CDR3 regions were amplified from the RNA transcripts. The TCR CDR3 was subjected to a first round of RT-PCR using the HTBI primer set and the Qiagen OneStep RT-PCR kit. Libraries were constructed in a second round of multiplex PCR, after which size selection and purification were performed. Sequencing of the libraries was done on an Illumina HiSeq2000 using paired-end 100 bp reads. Processing in the source paper ran as follows. SOAPnuke was used to process the raw data, throwing out any read that contained adapters or uncalled bases, had a mean Phred below 15, or lacked an exact constant-primer or identifier match. High-quality paired reads were merged with COPE v1.2.5, and unique nucleotide sequences were defined as clonotypes. MiTCR v1.1 was used to align clonotypes to the IMGT TRBV, TRBD and TRBJ reference segments. The analysis was restricted to V-J combinations with a frequency above 0.0001, which together covered approximately 99% of the repertoires. A TCS score was defined as the ratio between F50 (clonal expansion) and ExV (chaos), using BLOSUM62-based TCRdist between CDR3 peptides within each V-J. Welch's t-statistics and random forest reduced around 550 V-J features to 13, which were used in a naive Bayes classifier (R e1071). TCRdb trimmed public reads at Q25 via fastp, called clones via MiXCR and kept in-frame beta chains. Each entry merges the rows of one CDR3 protein and shows their most common DNA and genes. These V and J calls rely on TCRdb rather than the paper's analysis. The sample table contains about 360,000 distinct CDR3 sequences; only one count was recorded for less than 15% of them. The ten largest account for around 9.2% of the sample.

Graves' hyperthyroidism was defined as stable when no progression to ophthalmopathy occurred over 18 months of follow-up. Hyperthyroidism patients were aged 18 to 65 years and newly diagnosed, with disease duration of less than 2 months. Exclusion was applied to patients with uncontrolled infections, other autoimmune diseases, pregnancy or lactation. Diagnoses relied on clinical symptoms, serum thyroxine and TRAb, thyroid ultrasound and orbital computed tomography. PBMCs were isolated from 7.5 to 10 ml of fresh peripheral blood by Ficoll-Paque density gradient centrifugation. Total RNA was extracted with Trizol reagent, and quality was checked on an Agilent 2100 Bioanalyzer. Spanning cysteine to phenylalanine, the CDR3 consists of 17 amino acids. Only the CDR3 DNA is retained, 51 bases long and in frame from the first base. Via the germline V gene (reference sequence), CDR1 is SEHNR and CDR2 FQNEAQ. V trim: 3 bases; J trim: 3 bases; unmatched bases: 12.

Recombination linked TRBV7-9 to TRBJ1-1; 8 central nucleotides agree with TRBD1. The receptor comes from a woman between 18 and 29 years old with Graves' hyperthyroidism. The sequenced sample consisted of blood. The nucleotides are TGTGCCAGCAGCTTCCTACAGGGGGATAGTAGGCACACTGAAGCTTTCTTT. Its product reads: CASSFLQGDSRHTEAFF.